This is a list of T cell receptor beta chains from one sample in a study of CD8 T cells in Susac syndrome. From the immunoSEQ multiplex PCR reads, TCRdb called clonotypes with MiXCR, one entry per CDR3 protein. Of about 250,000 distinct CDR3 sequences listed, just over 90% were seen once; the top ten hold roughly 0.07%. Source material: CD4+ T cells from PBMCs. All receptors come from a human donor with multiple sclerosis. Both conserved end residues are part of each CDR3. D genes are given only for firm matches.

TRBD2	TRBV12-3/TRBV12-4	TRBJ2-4	CASSWGLAGALAKNIQYF	TGTGCCAGCAGTTGGGGACTAGCGGGCGCTTTAGCCAAAAACATTCAGTACTTC
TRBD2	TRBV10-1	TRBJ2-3	CASSGAGADTQYF	TGCGCCAGCAGTGGAGCGGGAGCCGATACGCAGTATTTT
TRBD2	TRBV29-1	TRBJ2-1	CSARGGLAGLDEQFF	TGCAGCGCGAGAGGGGGACTAGCGGGGTTAGATGAGCAGTTCTTC
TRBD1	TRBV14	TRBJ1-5	CASSQTGEYQPQHF	TGTGCCAGCAGCCAGACAGGGGAATATCAGCCCCAGCATTTT
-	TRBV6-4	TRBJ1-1	CARTKRLAIVNTEAFF	TGTGCCAGGACAAAGCGGTTAGCGATAGTGAACACTGAAGCTTTCTTT
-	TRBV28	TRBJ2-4	CASSLPGLLSDIQYF	TGTGCCAGCAGTTTACCCGGACTGCTTAGCGACATTCAGTACTTC
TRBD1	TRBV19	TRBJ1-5	CASSIHRGTGVGPQHF	TGTGCCAGTAGTATTCATCGGGGGACAGGGGTGGGGCCCCAGCATTTT
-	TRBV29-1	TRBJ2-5	CSVLRDQETQYF	TGCAGCGTTCTACGGGACCAAGAGACCCAGTACTTC
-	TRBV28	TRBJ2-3	CASSTADTQYF	TGTGCCAGCAGTACTGCAGATACGCAGTATTTT
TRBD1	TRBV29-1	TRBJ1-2	CSVIGPGQGNGYTF	TGCAGCGTTATTGGCCCGGGACAGGGAAATGGCTACACCTTC
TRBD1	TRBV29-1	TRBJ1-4	CSAATGGGEKLFF	TGCAGCGCCGCGACAGGGGGTGGTGAAAAACTGTTTTTT
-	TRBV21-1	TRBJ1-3	CASSKIGTGARGNTIYF	TGTGCCAGCAGCAAAATTGGAACAGGGGCGAGGGGAAACACCATATATTTT
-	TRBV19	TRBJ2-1	CASRSIGTTNNEQFF	TGTGCCAGTAGATCTATCGGGACAACCAACAATGAGCAGTTCTTC
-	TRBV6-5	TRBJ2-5	CASSYGRLETQYF	TGTGCCAGCAGTTACGGGCGTTTAGAGACCCAGTACTTC
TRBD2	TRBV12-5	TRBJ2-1	CASGLGGFTSGEQFF	TGTGCTAGTGGTTTGGGCGGATTTACTAGCGGTGAGCAGTTCTTC
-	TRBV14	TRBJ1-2	CASSPLGREGYTF	TGTGCCAGCAGCCCTCTAGGGAGGGAGGGCTACACCTTC
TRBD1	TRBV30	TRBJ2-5	CAWRPGQGRETQYF	TGTGCCTGGAGGCCGGGACAGGGACGAGAGACCCAGTACTTC